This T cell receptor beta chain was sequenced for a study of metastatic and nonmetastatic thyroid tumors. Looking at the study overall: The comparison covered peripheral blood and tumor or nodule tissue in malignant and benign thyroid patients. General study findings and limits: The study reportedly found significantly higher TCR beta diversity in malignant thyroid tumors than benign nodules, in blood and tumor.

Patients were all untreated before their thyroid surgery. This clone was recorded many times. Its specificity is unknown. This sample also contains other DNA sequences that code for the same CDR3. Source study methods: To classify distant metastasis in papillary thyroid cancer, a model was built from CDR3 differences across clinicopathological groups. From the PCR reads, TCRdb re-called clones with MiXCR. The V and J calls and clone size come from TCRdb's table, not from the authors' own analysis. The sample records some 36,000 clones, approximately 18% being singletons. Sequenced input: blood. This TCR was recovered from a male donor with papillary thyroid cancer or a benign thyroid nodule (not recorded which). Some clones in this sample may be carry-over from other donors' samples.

The chain's CDR3 is CATSDPGTDSYEQYF. CDR3 nucleotides: TGTGCCACCAGTGATCCGGGGACGGATTCCTACGAGCAGTACTTC. This sequence joins TRBV24-1 and TRBJ2-7, with D tentatively TRBD1 or TRBD2 (5 bases each). V gave up 3 bases and J gave up 1 base, with 12 bases separating them. The CDR3 runs 15 residues. Per germline, CDR1 KGHDR and CDR2 SFDVKD.